A single sample is the source of the 3 T cell receptor beta chains below, sequenced in a study of T-cell memory formation after mild COVID-19. TCRdb independently ran MiXCR on the 5' RACE reads; one entry per CDR3 protein. The sample records more than 400,000 distinct CDR3 sequences, about 20% being singletons. Sequencing input: PBMCs or a T cell subset sorted from them (not recorded which). Receptor source: an adult woman who had mild COVID-19 (a few samples of this study predate the infection). Cell type and time point are not known.

This clonotype was observed a few times. V gene TRBV20-1 combines with J gene TRBJ2-5; possible D gene TRBD1, 6 bases. This CDR3 spans 15 amino acids. V was trimmed by 0 bases and J by 4 bases, leaving 15 bases between them. Germline V CDR1 and CDR2: DFQATT, SNEGSKA (reference sequence). The CDR3 coding sequence is TGCAGTGCTAGAGACCCGACAGGTGGGATAGAGACCCAGTACTTC. Amino acids: CSARDPTGGIETQYF.

The chain links TRBV6-2 or TRBV6-3 to TRBJ2-1, with 9 bases identical to TRBD2. The CDR3 runs to 15 residues. Germline CDR1 and CDR2: MNHEY and SVGEGT. V shed 6 bases, J shed 3 bases, and the junction held 6 bases outside the gene matches. CDR3 coding DNA: TGTGCCAGCAGGTCTAGCGGGAATAACTACAATGAGCAGTTCTTC. This translates into CASRSSGNNYNEQFF.

In the case of this clonotype: The junction departs from germline at one end; a sequencing error may be responsible. This chain joins TRBV6-2 or TRBV6-3 and TRBJ2-1; 7 bases match TRBD2. The CDR3 length is 15 residues. CDR1 and CDR2 from the germline V gene are MNHEY and SVGEGT. CDR3 sequence: CATSRTGGSYNEQFF. In DNA, the CDR3 is TGTGCCACCAGTCGGACGGGAGGTTCCTACAATGAGCAGTTCTTC.